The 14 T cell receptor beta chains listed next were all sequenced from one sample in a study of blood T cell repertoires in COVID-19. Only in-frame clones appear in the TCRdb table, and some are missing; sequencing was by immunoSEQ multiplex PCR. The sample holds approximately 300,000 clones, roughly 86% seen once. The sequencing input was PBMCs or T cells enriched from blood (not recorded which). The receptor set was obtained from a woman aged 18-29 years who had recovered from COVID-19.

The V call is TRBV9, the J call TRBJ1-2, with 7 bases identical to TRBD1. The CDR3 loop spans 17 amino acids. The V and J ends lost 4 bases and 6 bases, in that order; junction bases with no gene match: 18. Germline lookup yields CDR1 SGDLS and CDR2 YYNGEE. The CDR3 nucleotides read TGTGCCAGCAGCCTCACAAGAGGGGGCACGTGGAGTGATGGCTACACCTTC. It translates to CASSLTRGGTWSDGYTF. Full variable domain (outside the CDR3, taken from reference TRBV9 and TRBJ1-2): DSGVTQTPKHLITATGQRVTLRCSPRSGDLSVYWYQQSLDQGLQFLIQYYNGEERAKGNILERFSAQQFPDLHSELNLSSLELGDSALYFCASSLTRGGTWSDGYTFGSGTRLTVV.

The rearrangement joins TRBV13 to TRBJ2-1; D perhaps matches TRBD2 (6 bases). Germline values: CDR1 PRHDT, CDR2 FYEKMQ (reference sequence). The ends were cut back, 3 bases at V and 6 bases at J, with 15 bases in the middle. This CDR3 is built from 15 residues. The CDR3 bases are TGTGCCAGCAGCTTGTTGCCGGGGGTCGGCAATGAGCAGTTCTTC. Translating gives CASSLLPGVGNEQFF. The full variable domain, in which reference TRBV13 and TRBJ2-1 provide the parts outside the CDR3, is AAGVIQSPRHLIKEKRETATLKCYPIPRHDTVYWYQQGPGQDPQFLISFYEKMQSDKGSIPDRFSAQQFSDYHSELNMSSLELGDSALYFCASSLLPGVGNEQFFGPGTRLTVL.

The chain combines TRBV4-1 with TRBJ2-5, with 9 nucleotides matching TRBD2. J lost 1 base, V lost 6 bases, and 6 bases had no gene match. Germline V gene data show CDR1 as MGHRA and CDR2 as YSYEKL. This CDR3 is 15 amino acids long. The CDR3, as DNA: TGCGCCAGCAGTCATAGCGGGGGCCTCCAAGAGACCCAGTACTTC. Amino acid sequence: CASSHSGGLQETQYF.

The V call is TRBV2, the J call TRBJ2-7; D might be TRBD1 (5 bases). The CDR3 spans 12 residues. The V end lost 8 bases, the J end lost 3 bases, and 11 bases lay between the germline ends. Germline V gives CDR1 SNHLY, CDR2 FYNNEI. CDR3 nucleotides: TGTGCCAGCGGGGCTGGAGTCTACGAGCAGTACTTC. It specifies CASGAGVYEQYF.

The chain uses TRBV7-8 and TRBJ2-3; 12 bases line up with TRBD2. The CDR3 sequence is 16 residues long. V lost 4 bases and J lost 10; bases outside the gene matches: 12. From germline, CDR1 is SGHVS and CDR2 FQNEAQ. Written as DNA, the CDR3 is TGTGCCAGCAGCTCCAGGACTAGCGGGGTCCCATATTCGCAGTATTTT. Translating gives CASSSRTSGVPYSQYF. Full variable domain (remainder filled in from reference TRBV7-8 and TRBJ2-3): GAGVSQSPRYKVAKRGQDVALRCDPISGHVSLFWYQQALGQGPEFLTYFQNEAQLDKSGLPSDRFFAERPEGSVSTLKIQRTQQEDSAVYLCASSSRTSGVPYSQYFGPGTRLTVL.

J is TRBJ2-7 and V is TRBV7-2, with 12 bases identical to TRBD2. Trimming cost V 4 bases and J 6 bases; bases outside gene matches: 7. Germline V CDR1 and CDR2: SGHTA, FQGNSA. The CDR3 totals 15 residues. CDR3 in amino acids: CASSSRLAGVREQYF. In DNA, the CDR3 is TGTGCCAGCAGCTCTAGACTAGCGGGAGTTCGCGAGCAGTACTTC. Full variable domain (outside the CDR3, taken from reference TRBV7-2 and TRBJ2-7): GAGVSQSPSNKVTEKGKDVELRCDPISGHTALYWYRQSLGQGLEFLIYFQGNSAPDKSGLPSDRFSAERTGGSVSTLTIQRTQQEDSAVYLCASSSRLAGVREQYFGPGTRLTVT.

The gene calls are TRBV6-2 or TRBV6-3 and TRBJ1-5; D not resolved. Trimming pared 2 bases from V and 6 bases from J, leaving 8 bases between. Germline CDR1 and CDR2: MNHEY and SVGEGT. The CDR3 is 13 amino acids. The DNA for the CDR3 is TGTGCCAGCAGTTACATGGGAGGTCAGCCCCAGCATTTT. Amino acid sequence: CASSYMGGQPQHF.

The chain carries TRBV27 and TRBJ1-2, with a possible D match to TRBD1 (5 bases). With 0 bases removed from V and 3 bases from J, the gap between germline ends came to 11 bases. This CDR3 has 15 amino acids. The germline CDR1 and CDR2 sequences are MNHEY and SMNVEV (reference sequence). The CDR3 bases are TGTGCCAGCAGTTTATCGGGGGGTTCGGACTATGGCTACACCTTC. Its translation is CASSLSGGSDYGYTF.

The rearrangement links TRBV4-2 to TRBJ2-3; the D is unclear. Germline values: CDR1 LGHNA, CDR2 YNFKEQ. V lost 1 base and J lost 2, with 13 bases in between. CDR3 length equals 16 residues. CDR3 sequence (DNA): TGTGCCAGCAGCCAAGGAGGTGCCTTTGCCACAGATACGCAGTATTTT. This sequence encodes CASSQGGAFATDTQYF.

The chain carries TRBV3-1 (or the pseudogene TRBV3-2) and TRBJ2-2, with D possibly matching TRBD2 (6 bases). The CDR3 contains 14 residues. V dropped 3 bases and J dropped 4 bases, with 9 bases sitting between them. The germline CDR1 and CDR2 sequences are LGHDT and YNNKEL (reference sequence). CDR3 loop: CASSQTSFTGELFF. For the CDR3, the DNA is TGTGCCAGCAGCCAGACTAGTTTCACCGGGGAGCTGTTTTTT.

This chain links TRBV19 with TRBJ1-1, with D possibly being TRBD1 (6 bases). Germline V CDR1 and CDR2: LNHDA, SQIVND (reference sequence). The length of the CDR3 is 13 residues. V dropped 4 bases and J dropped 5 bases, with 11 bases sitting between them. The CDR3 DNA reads TGTGCCAGTAGTACAAGCAGGGGTACTGAAGCTTTCTTT. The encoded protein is CASSTSRGTEAFF.

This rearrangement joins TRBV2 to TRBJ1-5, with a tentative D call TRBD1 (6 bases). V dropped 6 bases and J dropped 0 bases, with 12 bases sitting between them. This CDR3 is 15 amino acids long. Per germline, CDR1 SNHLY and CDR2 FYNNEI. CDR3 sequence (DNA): TGTGCCAGCAGCCCAGGACAGTTTAGCAATCAGCCCCAGCATTTT. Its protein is CASSPGQFSNQPQHF.

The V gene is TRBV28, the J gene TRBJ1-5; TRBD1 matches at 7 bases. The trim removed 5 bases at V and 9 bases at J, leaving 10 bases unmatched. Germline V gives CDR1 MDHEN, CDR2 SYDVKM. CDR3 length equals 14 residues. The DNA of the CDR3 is TGTGCCAGCAGTATAGGGGGCACCGGTTTGCCCCAGCATTTT. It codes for CASSIGGTGLPQHF.

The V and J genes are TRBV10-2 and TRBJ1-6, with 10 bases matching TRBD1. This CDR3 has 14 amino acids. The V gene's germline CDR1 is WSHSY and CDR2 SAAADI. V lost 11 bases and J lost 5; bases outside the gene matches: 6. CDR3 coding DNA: TGCGCCGCGCGACAGGGGGCCGATAATTCACCCCTCCACTTT. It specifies CAARQGADNSPLHF.